The rows below give T cell receptor beta chains drawn from one sample of a study of cytomegalovirus exposure and HLA in healthy donors. Assay used: immunoSEQ multiplex PCR; TCRdb lists only in-frame clones, some missing. The sample's table shows 200,000 to 250,000 clones. Material: PBMCs. These receptors came from a woman aged 30 to 39 in good health and CMV-seropositive. CDR3s include the opening cysteine and the closing phenylalanine or tryptophan. The D gene is left open where the match is weak.

D gene	V gene	J gene	CDR3 protein	CDR3 DNA
TRBD1	TRBV6-5	TRBJ1-2	CASSYEGAHGYTF	TGTGCCAGCAGTTACGAGGGGGCCCATGGCTACACCTTC
NA	TRBV20-1	TRBJ1-5	CSAGIKPQHF	TGCAGTGCGGGCATCAAGCCCCAGCATTTT
NA	TRBV6-1	TRBJ1-3	CASRPGHSGNTIYF	TGTGCCAGCAGGCCGGGACACTCTGGAAACACCATATATTTT
TRBD1	TRBV18	TRBJ2-7	CASSPPGQGYEQYF	TGTGCCAGCTCACCGCCCGGACAGGGGTACGAGCAGTACTTC
NA	TRBV6-1	TRBJ2-7	CASSENSRSTYEQYF	TGTGCCAGCAGTGAAAATTCAAGGAGTACCTACGAGCAGTACTTC
NA	TRBV4-1	TRBJ2-5	CASSQEGRRTQYF	TGCGCCAGCAGCCAGGAGGGGAGAAGGACCCAGTACTTC
TRBD1	TRBV6-5	TRBJ1-5	CASSPGTGNQPQHF	TGTGCCAGCAGTCCCGGGACAGGGAATCAGCCCCAGCATTTT
TRBD1	TRBV28	TRBJ1-2	CASRLDRKDGYTF	TGTGCCAGCAGACTGGACAGGAAAGATGGCTACACCTTC
NA	TRBV27	TRBJ2-7	CASRGPRDSYEQYF	TGTGCCAGCAGGGGTCCGAGGGATTCCTACGAGCAGTACTTC
NA	TRBV7-2	TRBJ1-1	CASSLGGGLEAFF	TGTGCCAGCAGCTTAGGGGGAGGGCTGGAAGCTTTCTTT
NA	TRBV19	TRBJ2-2	CASSIKGGELFF	TGTGCCAGTAGTATTAAGGGGGGGGAGCTGTTTTTT
TRBD2	TRBV9	TRBJ2-3	CASSPQLAYTDTQYF	TGTGCCAGCAGCCCTCAACTAGCGTACACAGATACGCAGTATTTT
TRBD2	TRBV27	TRBJ2-3	CASSTLTSGRLSDTQYF	TGTGCCAGCAGTACCCTGACTAGCGGGAGGTTGTCGGATACGCAGTATTTT
TRBD2	TRBV2	TRBJ2-3	CASSGLAADTQYF	TGTGCCAGCTCGGGGCTAGCGGCAGATACGCAGTATTTT
NA	TRBV6-6	TRBJ2-7	CASSYLYEQYF	TGTGCCAGCAGTTACCTCTACGAGCAGTACTTC
NA	TRBV5-8	TRBJ1-1	CASSLYQGNTEAFF	TGTGCCAGCAGCTTGTATCAGGGGAACACTGAAGCTTTCTTT
NA	TRBV12-5	TRBJ1-5	CASGFGGVNQPQHF	TGTGCTAGTGGTTTTGGAGGGGTCAATCAGCCCCAGCATTTT
NA	TRBV27	TRBJ1-1	CASSRSVNTEAFF	TGTGCCAGCAGTAGGAGTGTGAACACTGAAGCTTTCTTT
NA	TRBV7-2	TRBJ1-2	CASSLDQALGYTF	TGTGCCAGCAGCTTAGACCAGGCTCTGGGCTACACCTTC
TRBD2	TRBV5-4	TRBJ2-5	CASSRGTSGFSQETQYF	TGTGCCAGCAGCCGCGGGACTAGCGGGTTCTCCCAAGAGACCCAGTACTTC
TRBD1	TRBV6-1	TRBJ1-1	CASSGWTGPEAFF	TGTGCCAGCAGTGGATGGACAGGACCCGAAGCTTTCTTT
TRBD2	TRBV19	TRBJ2-5	CASSRDYSPLHF	TGTGCCAGTAGCAGGGACTACTCCCCCCTCCACTTC
TRBD1	TRBV19	TRBJ2-7	CASSGQGTYEQYF	TGTGCCAGTAGTGGACAGGGGACCTACGAGCAGTACTTC
TRBD2	TRBV5-1	TRBJ2-7	CASSPGTSSEQYF	TGCGCCAGCAGTCCCGGGACTAGTTCGGAGCAGTACTTC
TRBD2	TRBV5-1	TRBJ2-3	CASSLASVGRGTDTQYF	TGCGCCAGCAGCTTGGCCTCTGTAGGGAGGGGCACAGATACGCAGTATTTT
TRBD1	TRBV6-1	TRBJ2-3	CASSVLPGQITDTQYF	TGTGCCAGCAGTGTTCTTCCGGGACAGATAACAGATACGCAGTATTTT
TRBD1	TRBV7-9	TRBJ2-7	CASSLPGGGVGESHYEQYF	TGTGCCAGCAGCCTCCCAGGGGGCGGAGTAGGGGAGAGCCATTACGAGCAGTACTTC
NA	TRBV18	TRBJ1-2	CASSPDLQAGYTF	TGTGCCAGCTCACCAGATTTGCAGGCTGGCTACACCTTC
NA	TRBV27	TRBJ1-2	CASSPTENYGYTF	TGTGCCAGCAGTCCGACAGAGAACTATGGCTACACCTTC
TRBD2	TRBV9	TRBJ2-3	CASSPRGGRADTQYF	TGTGCCAGCAGCCCGCGGGGGGGCCGCGCAGATACGCAGTATTTT
TRBD2	TRBV4-1	TRBJ2-7	CASSAEVAGGPEQYF	TGCGCCAGCAGCGCGGAGGTAGCGGGAGGACCTGAGCAGTACTTC
NA	TRBV6-1	TRBJ1-4	CASSLTGAYGELFF	TGTGCCAGCAGCTTGACAGGTGCCTATGGAGAACTGTTTTTT
TRBD2	TRBV10-3	TRBJ2-1	CAIVAGGGSTYNEQFF	TGTGCCATCGTCGCGGGAGGTGGCAGCACCTACAATGAGCAGTTCTTC
TRBD1	TRBV7-9	TRBJ2-5	CASSLGGTGGGKTQYF	TGTGCCAGCAGCTTAGGGGGGACAGGCGGTGGGAAGACCCAGTACTTC
TRBD1	TRBV11-1	TRBJ1-2	CASSSGQGGGYTF	TGTGCCAGCAGCTCGGGACAGGGTGGTGGCTACACCTTC
TRBD1	TRBV10-1	TRBJ1-5	CASSLTGNQPQHF	TGCGCCAGCAGCCTGACAGGGAATCAGCCCCAGCATTTT
TRBD1	TRBV19	TRBJ2-7	CATTRQGIEEQYF	TGTGCCACTACCCGACAGGGCATTGAGGAGCAGTACTTC
NA	TRBV27	TRBJ2-7	CASSLSRRVYEQYF	TGTGCCAGCAGTTTATCGAGGCGAGTGTACGAGCAGTACTTC
NA	TRBV30	TRBJ2-2	CAWMSYAGELFF	TGTGCCTGGATGAGTTACGCCGGGGAGCTGTTTTTT
TRBD2	TRBV18	TRBJ2-7	CASSPTSGRSAYEQYF	TGTGCCAGCTCTCCGACTAGCGGGAGGTCCGCCTACGAGCAGTACTTC
NA	TRBV18	TRBJ1-3	CASSPPGRISGNTIYF	TGTGCCAGCTCACCACCGGGCAGAATCTCTGGAAACACCATATATTTT
TRBD1	TRBV6-6	TRBJ1-5	CASSSSQGNGNQPQHF	TGTGCCAGCAGTTCCTCACAGGGGAACGGCAATCAGCCCCAGCATTTT
NA	TRBV7-8	TRBJ1-1	CASSFRPVNTEAFF	TGTGCCAGCAGCTTCCGCCCGGTGAACACTGAAGCTTTCTTT
TRBD2	TRBV11-3	TRBJ2-3	CASSGRLAGDDTQYF	TGTGCCAGCAGCGGTCGACTAGCGGGGGACGATACGCAGTATTTT